Listed below are T cell receptor beta chains from one sample, sequenced in a study of shared clonotypes between healthy human individuals. The method was immunoSEQ multiplex PCR; TCRdb's version includes in-frame clones alone and lacks a portion of them. This sample carries hundreds of thousands of clones, 95% to 96% of them seen once, and the ten largest clones take more than 0.085%. Sequencing was done on a sample of naive CD8+ T cells sorted from blood. Receptors were obtained from a woman in her twenties or thirties in good health. CDR3s leave out the opening cysteine and the closing phenylalanine or tryptophan. The order of the fields is V gene, D gene, J gene, CDR3 protein. D genes are given only for firm matches.

v_call: TRBV11-2; d_call: -; j_call: TRBJ2-1; cdr3_aa: ASSPSGRPSNEQF
v_call: TRBV11-2; d_call: TRBD1; j_call: TRBJ1-1; cdr3_aa: ASSPYTGGNTEAF
v_call: TRBV28; d_call: -; j_call: TRBJ2-7; cdr3_aa: ASSSPQLDAEALGEQY
v_call: TRBV28; d_call: -; j_call: TRBJ2-2; cdr3_aa: ASSFSPGELF
v_call: TRBV28; d_call: TRBD2; j_call: TRBJ2-2; cdr3_aa: ASSTGLAYRELF
v_call: TRBV6-1; d_call: -; j_call: TRBJ2-5; cdr3_aa: ASSVIPSEQETQY
v_call: TRBV28; d_call: -; j_call: TRBJ2-3; cdr3_aa: ASTSPFLRYRDRTDTQY
v_call: TRBV27; d_call: -; j_call: TRBJ2-5; cdr3_aa: ASSLHKAVEETQY
v_call: TRBV5-8; d_call: -; j_call: TRBJ2-7; cdr3_aa: ASSPLGTGEQY
v_call: TRBV28; d_call: -; j_call: TRBJ2-1; cdr3_aa: ASTSSKGLTGNNEQF
v_call: TRBV5-4; d_call: -; j_call: TRBJ2-2; cdr3_aa: ASSPLGELF
v_call: TRBV10-3; d_call: -; j_call: TRBJ2-1; cdr3_aa: AISDPNSYNEQF
v_call: TRBV11-1; d_call: -; j_call: TRBJ2-2; cdr3_aa: ASSPGWVGGELF
v_call: TRBV5-6; d_call: -; j_call: TRBJ2-5; cdr3_aa: ASSFLYSGTVQETQY
v_call: TRBV11-2; d_call: -; j_call: TRBJ1-3; cdr3_aa: ASREDSGGNTIY
v_call: TRBV2; d_call: -; j_call: TRBJ1-1; cdr3_aa: ASSPPEGSDTEAF
v_call: TRBV9; d_call: -; j_call: TRBJ1-5; cdr3_aa: ASSGNGYSNQPQH
v_call: TRBV19; d_call: -; j_call: TRBJ1-2; cdr3_aa: ASSIDHDGYGYT
v_call: TRBV7-9; d_call: -; j_call: TRBJ1-3; cdr3_aa: ASSLYSGGDTIY
v_call: TRBV13; d_call: TRBD1; j_call: TRBJ2-7; cdr3_aa: ASSLWTGDEQY
v_call: TRBV10-2; d_call: -; j_call: TRBJ1-1; cdr3_aa: ASQTLNTEAF
v_call: TRBV6-4; d_call: TRBD2; j_call: TRBJ2-5; cdr3_aa: ASSPGLAGHQETQY
v_call: TRBV7-2; d_call: -; j_call: TRBJ2-7; cdr3_aa: ASRTAARTDTYEQY
v_call: TRBV7-9; d_call: TRBD1; j_call: TRBJ2-7; cdr3_aa: ASSSPGQGNYEQY
v_call: TRBV28; d_call: TRBD1; j_call: TRBJ2-5; cdr3_aa: ASSKRAGGEVETQY
v_call: TRBV7-8; d_call: TRBD1; j_call: TRBJ1-1; cdr3_aa: ASSWLGTAMNTEAF
v_call: TRBV20-1; d_call: -; j_call: TRBJ2-7; cdr3_aa: SARLSYEQY
v_call: TRBV5-1; d_call: TRBD2; j_call: TRBJ2-7; cdr3_aa: ASRPAALAGVIYEQY
v_call: TRBV30; d_call: TRBD2; j_call: TRBJ2-7; cdr3_aa: AWSPFAGGTSYEQY
v_call: TRBV28; d_call: TRBD2; j_call: TRBJ2-7; cdr3_aa: ASNQGGVSYEQY
v_call: TRBV28; d_call: -; j_call: TRBJ2-3; cdr3_aa: ASSLYSETDTQY
v_call: TRBV19; d_call: TRBD2; j_call: TRBJ2-7; cdr3_aa: ASRIGLDPRYEQY
v_call: TRBV13; d_call: TRBD2; j_call: TRBJ2-7; cdr3_aa: ASSLGLAGGLSLEQY
v_call: TRBV2; d_call: TRBD2; j_call: -; cdr3_aa: ASSDFVGTSGRAYEQY
v_call: TRBV7-8; d_call: -; j_call: TRBJ2-3; cdr3_aa: ASSTTMAGAADTQY